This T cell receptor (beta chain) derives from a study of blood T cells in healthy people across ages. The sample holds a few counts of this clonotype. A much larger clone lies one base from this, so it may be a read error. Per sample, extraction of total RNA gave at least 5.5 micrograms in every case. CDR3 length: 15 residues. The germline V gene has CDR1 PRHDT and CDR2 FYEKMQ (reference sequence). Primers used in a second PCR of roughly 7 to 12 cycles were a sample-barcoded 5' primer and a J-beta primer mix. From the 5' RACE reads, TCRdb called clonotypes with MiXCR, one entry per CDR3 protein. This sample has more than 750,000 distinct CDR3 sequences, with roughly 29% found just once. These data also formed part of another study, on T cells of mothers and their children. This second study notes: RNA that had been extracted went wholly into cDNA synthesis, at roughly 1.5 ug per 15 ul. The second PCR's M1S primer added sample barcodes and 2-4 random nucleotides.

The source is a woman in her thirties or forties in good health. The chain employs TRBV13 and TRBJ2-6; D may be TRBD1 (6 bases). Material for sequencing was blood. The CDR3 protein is CASRRQVSGANVRTF. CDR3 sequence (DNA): TGTGCCAGCAGGAGACAGGTCTCTGGGGCCAACGTCCGGACTTTC. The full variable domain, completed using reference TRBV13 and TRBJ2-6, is AAGVIQSPRHLIKEKRETATLKCYPIPRHDTVYWYQQGPGQDPQFLISFYEKMQSDKGSIPDRFSAQQFSDYHSELNMSSLELGDSALYFCASRRQVSGANVRTFGAGSRLTVL.